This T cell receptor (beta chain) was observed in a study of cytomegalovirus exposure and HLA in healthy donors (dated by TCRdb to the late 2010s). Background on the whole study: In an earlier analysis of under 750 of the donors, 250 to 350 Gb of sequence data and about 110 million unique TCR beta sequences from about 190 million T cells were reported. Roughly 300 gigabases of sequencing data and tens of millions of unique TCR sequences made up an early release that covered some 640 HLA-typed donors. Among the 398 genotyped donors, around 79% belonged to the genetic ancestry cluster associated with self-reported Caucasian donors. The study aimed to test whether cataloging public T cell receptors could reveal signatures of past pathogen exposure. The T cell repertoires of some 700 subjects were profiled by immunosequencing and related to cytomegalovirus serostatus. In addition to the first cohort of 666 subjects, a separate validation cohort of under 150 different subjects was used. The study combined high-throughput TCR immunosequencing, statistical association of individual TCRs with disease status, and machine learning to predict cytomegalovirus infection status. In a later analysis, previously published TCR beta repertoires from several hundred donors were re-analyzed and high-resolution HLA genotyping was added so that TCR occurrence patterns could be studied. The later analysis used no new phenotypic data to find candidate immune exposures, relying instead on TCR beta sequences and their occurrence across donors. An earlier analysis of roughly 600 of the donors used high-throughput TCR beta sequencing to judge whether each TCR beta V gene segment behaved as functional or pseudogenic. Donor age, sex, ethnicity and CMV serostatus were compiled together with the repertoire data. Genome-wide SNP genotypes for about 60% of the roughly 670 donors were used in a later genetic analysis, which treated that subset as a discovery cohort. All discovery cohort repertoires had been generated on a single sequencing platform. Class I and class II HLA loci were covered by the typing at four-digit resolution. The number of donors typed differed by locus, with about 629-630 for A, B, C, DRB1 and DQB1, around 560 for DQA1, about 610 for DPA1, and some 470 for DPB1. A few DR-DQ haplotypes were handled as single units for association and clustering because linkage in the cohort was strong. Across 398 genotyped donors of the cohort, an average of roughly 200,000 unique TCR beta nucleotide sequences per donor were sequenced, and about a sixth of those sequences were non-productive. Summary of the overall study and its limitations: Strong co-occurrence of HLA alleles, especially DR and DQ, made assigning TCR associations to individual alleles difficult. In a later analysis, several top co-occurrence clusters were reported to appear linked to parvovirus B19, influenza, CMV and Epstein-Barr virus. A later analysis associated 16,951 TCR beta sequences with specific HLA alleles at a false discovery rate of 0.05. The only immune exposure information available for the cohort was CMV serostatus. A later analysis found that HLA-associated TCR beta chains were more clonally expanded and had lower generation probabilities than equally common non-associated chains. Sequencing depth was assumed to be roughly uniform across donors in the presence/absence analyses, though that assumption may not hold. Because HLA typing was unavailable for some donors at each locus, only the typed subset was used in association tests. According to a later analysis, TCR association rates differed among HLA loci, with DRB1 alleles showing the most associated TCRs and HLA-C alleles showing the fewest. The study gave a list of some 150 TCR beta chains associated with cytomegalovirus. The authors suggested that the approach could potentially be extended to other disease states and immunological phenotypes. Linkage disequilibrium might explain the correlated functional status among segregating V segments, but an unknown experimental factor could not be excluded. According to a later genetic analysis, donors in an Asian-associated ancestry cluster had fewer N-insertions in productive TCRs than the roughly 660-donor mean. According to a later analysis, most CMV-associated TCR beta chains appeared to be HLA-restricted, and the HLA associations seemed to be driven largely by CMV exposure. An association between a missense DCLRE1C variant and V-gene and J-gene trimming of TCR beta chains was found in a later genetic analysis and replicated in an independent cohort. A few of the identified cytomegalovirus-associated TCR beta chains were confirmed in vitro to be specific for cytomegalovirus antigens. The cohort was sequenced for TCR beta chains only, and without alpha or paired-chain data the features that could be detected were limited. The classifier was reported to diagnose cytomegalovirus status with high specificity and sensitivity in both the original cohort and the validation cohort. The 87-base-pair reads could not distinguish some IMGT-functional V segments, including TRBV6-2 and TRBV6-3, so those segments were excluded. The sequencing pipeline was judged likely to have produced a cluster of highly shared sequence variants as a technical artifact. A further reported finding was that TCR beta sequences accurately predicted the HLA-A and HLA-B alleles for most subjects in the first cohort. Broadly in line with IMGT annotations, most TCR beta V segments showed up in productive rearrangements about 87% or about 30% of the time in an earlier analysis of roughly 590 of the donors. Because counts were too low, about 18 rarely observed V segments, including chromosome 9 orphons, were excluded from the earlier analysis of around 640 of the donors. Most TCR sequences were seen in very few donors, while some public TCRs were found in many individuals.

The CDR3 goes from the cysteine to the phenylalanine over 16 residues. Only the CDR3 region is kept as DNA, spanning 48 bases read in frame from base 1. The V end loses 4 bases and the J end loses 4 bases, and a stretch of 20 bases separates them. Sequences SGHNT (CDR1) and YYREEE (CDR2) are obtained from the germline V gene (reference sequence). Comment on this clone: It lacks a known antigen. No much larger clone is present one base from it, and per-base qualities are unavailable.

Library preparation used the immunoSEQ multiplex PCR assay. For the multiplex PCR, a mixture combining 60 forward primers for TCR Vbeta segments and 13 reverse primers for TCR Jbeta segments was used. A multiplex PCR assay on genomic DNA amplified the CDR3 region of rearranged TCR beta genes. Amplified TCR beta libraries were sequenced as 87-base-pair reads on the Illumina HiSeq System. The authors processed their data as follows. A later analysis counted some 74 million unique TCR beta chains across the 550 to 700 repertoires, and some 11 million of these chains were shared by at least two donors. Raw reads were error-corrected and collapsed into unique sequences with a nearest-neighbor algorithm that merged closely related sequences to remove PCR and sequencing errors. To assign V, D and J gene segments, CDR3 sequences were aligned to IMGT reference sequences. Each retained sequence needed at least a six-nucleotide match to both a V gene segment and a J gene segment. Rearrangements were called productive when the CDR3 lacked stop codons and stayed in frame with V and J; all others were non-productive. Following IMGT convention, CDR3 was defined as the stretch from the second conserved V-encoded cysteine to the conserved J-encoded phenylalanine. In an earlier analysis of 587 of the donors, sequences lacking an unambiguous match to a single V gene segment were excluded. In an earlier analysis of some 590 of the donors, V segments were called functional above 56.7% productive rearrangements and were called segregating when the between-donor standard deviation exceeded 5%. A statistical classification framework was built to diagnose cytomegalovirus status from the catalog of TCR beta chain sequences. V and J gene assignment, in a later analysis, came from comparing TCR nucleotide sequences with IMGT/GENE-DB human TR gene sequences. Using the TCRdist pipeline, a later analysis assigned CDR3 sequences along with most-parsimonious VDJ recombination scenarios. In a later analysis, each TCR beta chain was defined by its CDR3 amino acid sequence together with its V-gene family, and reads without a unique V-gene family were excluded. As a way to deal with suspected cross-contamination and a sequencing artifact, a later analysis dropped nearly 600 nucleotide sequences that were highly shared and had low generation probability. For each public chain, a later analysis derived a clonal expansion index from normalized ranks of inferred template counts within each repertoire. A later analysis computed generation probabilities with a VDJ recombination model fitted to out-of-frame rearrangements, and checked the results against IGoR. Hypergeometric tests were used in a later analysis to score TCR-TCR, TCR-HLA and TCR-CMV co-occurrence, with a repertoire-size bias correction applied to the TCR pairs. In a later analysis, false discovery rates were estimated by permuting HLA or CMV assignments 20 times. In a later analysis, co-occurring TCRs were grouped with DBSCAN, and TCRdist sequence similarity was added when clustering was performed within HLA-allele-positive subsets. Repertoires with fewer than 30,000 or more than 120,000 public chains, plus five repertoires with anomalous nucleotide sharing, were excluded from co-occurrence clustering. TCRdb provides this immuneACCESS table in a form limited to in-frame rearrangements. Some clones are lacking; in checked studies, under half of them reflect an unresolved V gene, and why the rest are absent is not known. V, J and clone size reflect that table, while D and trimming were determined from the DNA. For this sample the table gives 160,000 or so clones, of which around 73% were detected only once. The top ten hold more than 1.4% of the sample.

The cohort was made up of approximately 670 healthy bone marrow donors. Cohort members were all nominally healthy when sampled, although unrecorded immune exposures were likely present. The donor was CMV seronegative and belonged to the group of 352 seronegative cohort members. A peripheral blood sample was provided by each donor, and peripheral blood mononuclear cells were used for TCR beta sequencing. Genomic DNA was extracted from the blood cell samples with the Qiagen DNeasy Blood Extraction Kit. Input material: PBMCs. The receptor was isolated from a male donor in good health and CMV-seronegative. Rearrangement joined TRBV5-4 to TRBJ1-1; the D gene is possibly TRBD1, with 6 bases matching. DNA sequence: TGTGCCAGCAGCCCTAGGGGGGGCGGTAAGATCACTGAAGCTTTCTTT. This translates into CASSPRGGGKITEAFF.